The 28 T cell receptor beta chains in this list originate from one sample, sequenced in a study of cytomegalovirus exposure and HLA in healthy donors. PCR used 60 Vbeta primers and 13 Jbeta primers. The assay was immunoSEQ multiplex PCR, and TCRdb's table has in-frame clones only and misses some. The ten top clones account for 0.65% to 0.75%, within a sample of about 200,000 clones. Material for sequencing was PBMCs. Receptors originate from a boy aged 10-17 years in good health and CMV-seronegative.

The chain couples TRBV5-1 to TRBJ2-3, with TRBD2 identical over 7 bases. Germline V gene data show CDR1 as SGHRS and CDR2 as YFSETQ. The CDR3 runs to 16 residues. V was clipped by 1 base and J by 6 bases; unmatched bases: 11. CDR3 in amino acids: CASSLTAGVNSDTQYF. The CDR3 coding sequence is TGCGCCAGCAGCTTGACGGCGGGGGTAAATTCGGATACGCAGTATTTT.

V gene TRBV25-1 combines with J gene TRBJ2-7; 8 nucleotides line up with TRBD1. The CDR3 runs 14 residues. The V segment lost 6 bases and the J segment 6 bases; nucleotides outside the gene matches: 10. The germline CDR1 and CDR2 sequences are MGHDK and SYGVNS. Written as DNA, the CDR3 is TGTGCCAGCAGGAGGGGGTCAGGGGGCGGCGAGCAGTACTTC. It translates to CASRRGSGGGEQYF.

The genes are TRBV7-2 and TRBJ1-6, with a weak D call TRBD1 (5 bases). This CDR3 contains 17 residues. V was trimmed by 5 bases and J by 0 bases, leaving 14 bases between them. CDR1 and CDR2 (germline): SGHTA, FQGNSA. The CDR3 DNA reads TGTGCCAGCAGCCATATTCGGGGGGGCTCCTATAATTCACCCCTCCACTTT. Protein: CASSHIRGGSYNSPLHF.

CDR3: CASSLAGHRTGELFF. The CDR3 DNA reads TGTGCCAGCAGCTTGGCCGGACATAGAACCGGGGAGCTGTTTTTT. The gene calls are TRBV5-4 and TRBJ2-2, with D perhaps matching TRBD1 (5 bases). V was shortened by 0 bases and J by 5 bases, with 11 bases between the two germline ends. Germline CDR1 SGHNT, CDR2 YYREEE (reference sequence). The CDR3 covers 15 residues. Variable domain in full (rest from reference TRBV5-4 and TRBJ2-2): ETGVTQSPTHLIKTRGQQVTLRCSSQSGHNTVSWYQQALGQGPQFIFQYYREEENGRGNFPPRFSGLQFPNYSSELNVNALELDDSALYLCASSLAGHRTGELFFGEGSRLTVL.

The chain combines TRBV7-6 with TRBJ1-4; D is uncertain. CDR3 length: 12 amino acids. Trimming removed 5 bases from V and 11 bases from J, with 12 bases in between. CDR1 is SGHVS, CDR2 FNYEAQ, per germline. The CDR3 DNA sequence: TGTGCCAGCAGCACACCTTTGGAGAAACTGTTTTTT. Protein: CASSTPLEKLFF.

The chain is built from TRBV7-9 and TRBJ2-7; D possibly corresponds to TRBD2 (5 bases). The V gene lost 0 bases and the J gene lost 5 bases, with 11 bases spanning the gap. The CDR3 extends over 14 amino acids. The germline V gene encodes CDR1 SEHNR and CDR2 FQNEAQ (reference sequence). CDR3 coding DNA: TGTGCCAGCAGCTTAGCTCGGGAACACCACGAGCAGTACTTC. Its translation is CASSLAREHHEQYF. The full variable domain, with the rest looked up from reference TRBV7-9 and TRBJ2-7, is DTGVSQNPRHKITKRGQNVTFRCDPISEHNRLYWYRQTLGQGPEFLTYFQNEAQLEKSRLLSDRFSAERPKGSFSTLEIQRTEQGDSAMYLCASSLAREHHEQYFGPGTRLTVT.

The gene calls are TRBV6-5 and TRBJ1-3, with 10 bases aligning to TRBD1. The CDR3 loop spans 14 amino acids. CDR1 MNHEY and CDR2 SVGAGI come from the germline V gene. V dropped 5 bases and J dropped 7; count of bases not matched to a gene: 5. Written as DNA, the CDR3 is TGTGCCAGCAGTCGACAGGGGGCTGCGAACACCATATATTTT. Encoded protein: CASSRQGAANTIYF.

The chain uses TRBV12-5 and TRBJ1-2; maybe TRBD1 (5 bases). The CDR3 is 15 residues long. Trimming took 1 base from V and 5 from J, leaving 14 bases between them. CDR1 is LGHNT and CDR2 is FRNRAP in the germline V gene. CDR3 residues: CASGLAQGGGYGYTF. The CDR3 DNA reads TGTGCTAGTGGTTTGGCGCAGGGCGGTGGGTATGGCTACACCTTC.

This sequence joins TRBV27 and TRBJ2-1; D is uncertain. This CDR3 is built from 14 residues. The V gene's germline CDR1 is MNHEY and CDR2 SMNVEV (reference sequence). The germline V and J ends were trimmed by 8 bases and 10 bases, with 21 bases remaining between them. In DNA, the CDR3 is TGTGCCAGCCATCCTACGCTGACCCCCGGGGAGCAGTTCTTC. It codes for CASHPTLTPGEQFF.

This chain links TRBV2 with TRBJ2-7; 7 positions match TRBD1. The CDR3 covers 11 residues. Germline CDR1 and CDR2: SNHLY and FYNNEI. V lost 8 bases and J lost 5; bases outside the gene matches: 3. The CDR3 DNA follows: TGTGCCAGCGGGGACAGAAACGAGCAGTACTTC. Protein sequence: CASGDRNEQYF. Using reference TRBV2 and TRBJ2-7 for the parts outside the CDR3, the full variable domain is EPEVTQTPSHQVTQMGQEVILRCVPISNHLYFYWYRQILGQKVEFLVSFYNNEISEKSEIFDDQFSVERPDGSNFTLKIRSTKLEDSAMYFCASGDRNEQYFGPGTRLTVT.

The rearrangement uses TRBV4-2 and TRBJ2-3; 7 positions agree with TRBD1. The CDR3 loop spans 17 amino acids. V lost 1 base and J lost 2; bases outside the gene matches: 9. Germline lookup yields CDR1 LGHNA and CDR2 YNFKEQ. The CDR3 loop reads CASSQASRQGATDTQYF. The CDR3 nucleotides read TGTGCCAGCAGCCAAGCTTCCCGACAGGGAGCCACAGATACGCAGTATTTT.

The chain links TRBV28 to TRBJ2-7, with a weak D call TRBD1 (5 bases). With 3 bases removed from V and 3 bases from J, the gap between germline ends came to 9 bases. CDR1 MDHEN and CDR2 SYDVKM come from the germline V gene. The CDR3 extends over 13 amino acids. The CDR3 DNA reads as TGTGCCAGCAGTTTTCAGGGCTTCTACGAGCAGTACTTC. Translated, it gives CASSFQGFYEQYF.

V and J are TRBV6-5 and TRBJ1-6; the match to TRBD1 covers 8 bases. The CDR3 sequence is 15 residues long. CDR1 and CDR2 (germline): MNHEY, SVGAGI. V shed 0 bases, J shed 7 bases, and the junction held 2 bases outside the gene matches. This CDR3 is CASSYSRTGNSPLHF. CDR3 coding DNA: TGTGCCAGCAGTTACTCAAGGACAGGGAATTCACCCCTCCACTTT.

V usage is TRBV4-2 and J usage is TRBJ2-3, with TRBD1 matching over 8 bases. The CDR3 is 16 amino acids. Germline CDR1 LGHNA, CDR2 YNFKEQ. Trimming at V came to 0 bases and at J to 4 bases, leaving 6 bases not matched to a gene. CDR3 region: CASSQDGLTGADTQYF. The CDR3 nucleotides read TGTGCCAGCAGCCAAGATGGGCTGACAGGGGCAGATACGCAGTATTTT.

The rearrangement joins TRBV29-1 to TRBJ2-1; 7 bases are shared with TRBD2. The junction had 10 bases not matched to a gene; V was cut back by 7 bases and J by 7 bases. Germline V gene data show CDR1 as SQVTM and CDR2 as ANQGSEA. The CDR3 consists of 13 residues. The CDR3 protein is CSAGGAISNEQFF. Written as DNA, the CDR3 is TGCAGCGCGGGGGGTGCTATTTCGAATGAGCAGTTCTTC.

The CDR3 loop reads CASSPDRGNYGYTF. The CDR3 nucleotides are TGTGCCAGCTCACCCGACAGGGGCAACTATGGCTACACCTTC. The chain recombines TRBV18 with TRBJ1-2, with 8 positions matching TRBD1. The CDR3 contains 14 residues. The V segment lost 3 bases and the J segment 2 bases; nucleotides outside the gene matches: 2. Germline-derived CDR1 and CDR2 are KGHSH and LQKENI.

As regards this clone: A read error may produce the germline difference seen at one junction end. Within the sample, other DNA sequences also encode this same CDR3. The chain couples TRBV5-8 to TRBJ1-1, with a tentative D call TRBD1 (6 bases). CDR1 SGHTS and CDR2 YDEGEE come from the germline V gene. CDR3 length: 12 amino acids. In nucleotides, the CDR3 is TGCGCCAGCAGCTTGAGGAGACAGGTGCCTATCTTT. Translation: CASSLRRQVPIF.

The DNA of the CDR3 is TGCAGCGTAACGTTGGGACTAGCGTACAATGAGCAGTTCTTC. Encoded protein: CSVTLGLAYNEQFF. This chain connects TRBV29-1 to TRBJ2-1, with 10 bases lining up with TRBD2. The CDR3 loop spans 14 amino acids. Losses at the gene ends were 6 bases for V and 4 bases for J; bases not matched to a gene: 6. Germline values: CDR1 SQVTM, CDR2 ANQGSEA.

The chain combines TRBV6-1 with TRBJ2-4; 11 bases align to TRBD2. V shed 4 bases and J 9 bases; nucleotides not matched to a gene: 11. This CDR3 is 16 amino acids long. Germline CDR1 MNHNS, CDR2 SASEGT. CDR3 region: CASSALAGVGFGIQYF. For the CDR3, the DNA is TGTGCCAGCAGTGCACTAGCGGGGGTTGGTTTTGGCATTCAGTACTTC.

This chain joins TRBV5-1 and TRBJ1-1; a possible D gene is TRBD1 (6 bases). The CDR3 extends over 14 amino acids. The germline V gene encodes CDR1 SGHRS and CDR2 YFSETQ. CDR3 residues: CASRTDYEDTEAFF. CDR3 bases: TGCGCTAGTAGGACAGACTACGAGGACACTGAAGCTTTCTTT. Full variable domain (remainder filled in from reference TRBV5-1 and TRBJ1-1): KAGVTQTPRYLIKTRGQQVTLSCSPISGHRSVSWYQQTPGQGLQFLFEYFSETQRNKGNFPGRFSGRQFSNSRSEMNVSTLELGDSALYLCASRTDYEDTEAFFGQGTRLTVV.

The gene calls are TRBV7-6 and TRBJ1-2; no reliable D call. The CDR3 runs to 17 residues. From germline, CDR1 is SGHVS and CDR2 FNYEAQ. The ends were cut back, 5 bases at V and 7 bases at J, with 26 bases in the middle. The DNA for the CDR3 is TGTGCCAGCAGCCCTAACCCAGCACCGGGTAATATTGTTGGCTACACCTTC. Its protein is CASSPNPAPGNIVGYTF.

The chain carries TRBV6-5 and TRBJ2-5, with TRBD1 as a possible D gene (7 bases). There are 15 residues in the CDR3. Trimming pared 2 bases from V and 4 bases from J, leaving 14 bases between. Germline V gene lookup returns CDR1 MNHEY and CDR2 SVGAGI. The CDR3 loop is CASSYLRQGGETQYF. The CDR3 bases are TGTGCCAGCAGTTACCTCCGACAGGGAGGAGAGACCCAGTACTTC.

The chain is built from TRBV9 and TRBJ1-3; maybe TRBD1 (5 bases). Germline CDR1 and CDR2: SGDLS and YYNGEE. V shed 4 bases and J shed 5 bases, with 13 bases lying between them. The CDR3 loop spans 14 amino acids. The CDR3 DNA is TGTGCCAGCAGCTCCTCGGGGGGACGAAACACCATATATTTT. Its translation is CASSSSGGRNTIYF.

A note on this clone: One end of the junction varies from germline; a read error may be responsible. The chain uses TRBV5-8 and TRBJ1-2; no clear D. In germline, CDR1 is SGHTS, CDR2 YDEGEE. The CDR3 runs 15 residues. CDR3 DNA: TGTGCCAGCAGTTTGGGCAGGCTAAAGAACTATGGCTACACCTTC. Translated, it gives CASSLGRLKNYGYTF.

CDR3 sequence (DNA): TGCAGCGTTGAAGATCCCGGTCCAGATACGCAGTATTTT. As protein: CSVEDPGPDTQYF. V and J are TRBV29-1 and TRBJ2-3; D ambiguous. V shed 0 bases and J shed 4 bases, with 8 bases lying between them. Looked up from germline, CDR1 is SQVTM and CDR2 is ANQGSEA. This CDR3 has 13 residues.

The chain joins TRBV7-8 to TRBJ2-2, with TRBD2 matching 9 bases. The CDR3 loop spans 14 amino acids. CDR1 is SGHVS, CDR2 FQNEAQ, per germline. V lost 3 bases and J lost 8; bases outside the gene matches: 4. In DNA, the CDR3 is TGTGCCAGCAGCTTCGGCGGGGGGGTGGGGGAGCTGTTTTTT. Amino acids: CASSFGGGVGELFF.

The V call is TRBV30, the J call TRBJ2-5; TRBD2 matches 10 bases. Gene TRBJ2-7 matches the end of the DNA better, so the J call may be wrong. This CDR3 is built from 15 residues. Germline CDR1 is GTSNPN and CDR2 is SVGIG (reference sequence). The CDR3 region has the DNA TGTGCCTGGAGTAGGGGGGGGGCTAGCGGGAGCGAGCAGTACTTC. It is translated as CAWSRGGASGSEQYF.

DNA for the CDR3: TGTGCCAGCAAATGGACAGGGGAGGATAGTGAGCAGTTCTTC. It translates to CASKWTGEDSEQFF. The chain carries TRBV2 and TRBJ2-1; TRBD1 agrees at 9 bases. Germline CDR1 and CDR2: SNHLY and FYNNEI. The CDR3 is made up of 14 amino acids. The ends lost 7 bases at V and 9 bases at J; junction bases unmatched: 10.